This TCR beta chain was documented in a study of T cell responses to AZD1222 COVID-19 vaccine. Measured with immunoSEQ multiplex PCR; TCRdb has only the in-frame clones, and not every one. The sample carries under 150,000 clones, 80% to 95% recorded once. With 0 bases removed from V and 6 bases from J, the gap between germline ends came to 12 bases. CDR1 and CDR2 (germline): KGHSH, LQKENI. This CDR3 has 14 amino acids. This specimen was peripheral blood, taken on day 0 of AZD1222 vaccination. This chain uses TRBV18 with TRBJ2-7; D ambiguous. The TCR sequence derives from an adult in good health. CDR3 sequence: CASSPPPLASEQYF. CDR3 sequence (DNA): TGTGCCAGCTCACCACCGCCCCTGGCCAGCGAGCAGTACTTC.